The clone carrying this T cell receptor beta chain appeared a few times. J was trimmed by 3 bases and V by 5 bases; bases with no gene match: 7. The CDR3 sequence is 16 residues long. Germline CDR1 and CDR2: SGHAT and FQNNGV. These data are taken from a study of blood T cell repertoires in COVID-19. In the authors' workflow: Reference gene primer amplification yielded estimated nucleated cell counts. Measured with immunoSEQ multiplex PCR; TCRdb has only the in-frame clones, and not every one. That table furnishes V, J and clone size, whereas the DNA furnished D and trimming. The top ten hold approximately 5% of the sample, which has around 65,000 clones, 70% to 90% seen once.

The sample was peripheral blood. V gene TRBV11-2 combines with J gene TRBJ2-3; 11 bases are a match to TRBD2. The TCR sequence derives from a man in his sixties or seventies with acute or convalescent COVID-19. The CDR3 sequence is CASSPHSGGATDTQYF. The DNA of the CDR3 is TGTGCCAGCAGCCCCCATAGCGGGGGGGCAACAGATACGCAGTATTTT.